The 13 T cell receptor beta chains below were found in one sample sequenced in a study of T cell responses to AZD1222 COVID-19 vaccine. Libraries were prepared by immunoSEQ multiplex PCR; TCRdb keeps only in-frame clonotypes and omits some of them. Here the sample spans 95,000 to 100,000 clones, about 90% being singletons. Sequenced here: peripheral blood, sampled on day 0 of AZD1222 vaccination. The receptors were gathered from an adult in good health.

This chain links TRBV5-1 with TRBJ2-3, with TRBD2 as a possible D gene (5 bases). V lost 2 bases, J lost 4 bases, and 8 bases lay in between. The CDR3 sequence is 13 residues long. The germline V gene encodes CDR1 SGHRS and CDR2 YFSETQ. In DNA form, the CDR3 reads TGCGCCAGCAGCTTTGGAGCGGCAGATACGCAGTATTTT. This gives the protein CASSFGAADTQYF.

V is TRBV5-1 and J is TRBJ1-1; D remains ambiguous. The CDR3 consists of 13 residues. The ends were cut back, 0 bases at V and 1 base at J, with 4 bases in the middle. Germline-derived CDR1 and CDR2 are SGHRS and YFSETQ. CDR3 region: CASSLAENTEAFF. CDR3 in DNA: TGCGCCAGCAGCTTGGCTGAGAACACTGAAGCTTTCTTT.

This chain uses TRBV27 with TRBJ1-6; D perhaps matches TRBD1 (5 bases). From germline, CDR1 is MNHEY and CDR2 SMNVEV (reference sequence). The CDR3 is 15 residues long. The V gene lost 0 bases and the J gene lost 7 bases, with 10 bases spanning the gap. The CDR3 spells CASSLSQGWNSPLHF. In nucleotides, the CDR3 is TGTGCCAGCAGTTTATCCCAGGGTTGGAATTCACCCCTCCACTTT.

V gene TRBV27 combines with J gene TRBJ1-5; perhaps TRBD1 as D (5 bases). This CDR3 region has 15 residues. CDR1 and CDR2 from the germline V gene are MNHEY and SMNVEV (reference sequence). Trimming removed 6 bases from V and 1 base from J, with 13 bases in between. The CDR3 loop is CASSLGGRSNQPQHF. The CDR3 DNA reads as TGTGCCAGCAGCTTGGGGGGTAGGAGCAATCAGCCCCAGCATTTT.

The genes are TRBV29-1 and TRBJ1-2, with D perhaps TRBD1 (5 bases). Looked up from germline, CDR1 is SQVTM and CDR2 is ANQGSEA. The CDR3 has 13 amino acids. V shed 6 bases and J shed 5 bases, with 16 bases lying between them. The CDR3 sequence: CSVPRDGGYGYTF. The DNA for the CDR3 is TGCAGCGTGCCCCGGGACGGTGGGTATGGCTACACCTTC.

The rearrangement joins TRBV6-6 to TRBJ1-2; tentative D call: TRBD1 (5 bases). CDR1 is MNHNY and CDR2 is SVGAGI in the germline V gene (reference sequence). V was trimmed by 0 bases and J by 5 bases, leaving 13 bases between them. This CDR3 has 15 amino acids. The CDR3 reads CASSYSVQGGYGYTF. The CDR3 coding sequence is TGTGCCAGCAGTTACTCGGTCCAGGGTGGGTATGGCTACACCTTC.

The chain links TRBV5-1 to TRBJ2-1; weak D call: TRBD1 (5 bases). Trimming cost V 0 bases and J 6 bases, with 13 bases left between them. The CDR3 totals 15 residues. Germline CDR1 is SGHRS and CDR2 is YFSETQ. The CDR3: CASSLAQGLVNEQFF. The CDR3, as DNA: TGCGCCAGCAGCTTGGCGCAGGGCTTAGTCAATGAGCAGTTCTTC.

V is TRBV2 and J is TRBJ2-7; D remains unclear. The CDR3 is 13 amino acids. V was pared by 4 bases and J by 3 bases, with 10 bases between. In germline, CDR1 is SNHLY, CDR2 FYNNEI. CDR3: CASSAQVFYEQYF. The CDR3 DNA follows: TGTGCCAGCAGTGCCCAGGTGTTCTACGAGCAGTACTTC.

The chain combines TRBV6-5 with TRBJ1-2, with 7 bases that match TRBD1. This CDR3 contains 15 residues. V dropped 7 bases and J dropped 4; count of bases not matched to a gene: 12. The germline CDR1 and CDR2 sequences are MNHEY and SVGAGI. This chain's CDR3 is CASNPAGGGIYGYTF. The CDR3 DNA reads TGTGCCAGCAACCCCGCAGGGGGGGGTATCTATGGCTACACCTTC.

This rearrangement joins TRBV21-1 to TRBJ2-3; the table's TRBD2 call for D was not verified on the DNA. TRBV21-1 is assigned pseudogene status. The CDR3 length is 17 residues. CDR3 loop: CASSKAGSPTSTDTQYF. CDR3 in DNA: TGTGCCAGCAGCAAAGCTGGGAGCCCGACTAGCACAGATACGCAGTATTTT.

This clone was recorded once. This chain uses TRBV4-2 with TRBJ2-7; 13 bases agree with TRBD2. The CDR3 sequence is 17 residues long. The V and J ends lost 1 base and 3 bases, in that order; junction bases with no gene match: 6. Germline V gives CDR1 LGHNA, CDR2 YNFKEQ. The CDR3 region has the DNA TGTGCCAGCAGCCAAGGCCACCGGACTAGCGGGAGCTACGAGCAGTACTTC. It yields the protein CASSQGHRTSGSYEQYF.

The V gene is TRBV5-1, the J gene TRBJ1-6; 9 bases agree with TRBD1. Germline V gene data show CDR1 as SGHRS and CDR2 as YFSETQ. There are 16 residues in the CDR3. The junction had 11 bases not matched to a gene; V was cut back by 4 bases and J by 9 bases. The CDR3 DNA is TGCGCCAGCAGCGCCCAGACAGGGGGAAGTGGTTCACCCCTCCACTTT. This sequence encodes CASSAQTGGSGSPLHF.

The chain links TRBV6-5 to TRBJ1-5; the D gene is possibly TRBD1 (5 bases). The CDR3 contains 13 residues. V was clipped by 4 bases and J by 7 bases, with 11 bases between them. Germline CDR1 and CDR2: MNHEY and SVGAGI. The CDR3 DNA is TGTGCCAGCAGTTCGGGACCAGGACAGCCCCAGCATTTT. Protein product: CASSSGPGQPQHF.